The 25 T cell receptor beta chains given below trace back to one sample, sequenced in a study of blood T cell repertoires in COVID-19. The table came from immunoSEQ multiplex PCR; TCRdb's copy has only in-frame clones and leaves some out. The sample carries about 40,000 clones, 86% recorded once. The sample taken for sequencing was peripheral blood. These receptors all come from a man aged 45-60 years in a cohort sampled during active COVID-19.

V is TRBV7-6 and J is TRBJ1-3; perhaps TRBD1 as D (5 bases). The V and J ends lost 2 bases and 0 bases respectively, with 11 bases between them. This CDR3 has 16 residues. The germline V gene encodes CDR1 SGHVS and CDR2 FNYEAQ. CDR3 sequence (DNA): TGTGCCAGCAGCTTATACAAGGGGCACTCTGGAAACACCATATATTTT. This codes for CASSLYKGHSGNTIYF.

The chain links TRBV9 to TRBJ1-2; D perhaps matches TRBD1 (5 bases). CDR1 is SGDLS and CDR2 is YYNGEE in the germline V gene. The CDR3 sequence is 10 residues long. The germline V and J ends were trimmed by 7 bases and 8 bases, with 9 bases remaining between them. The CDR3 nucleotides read TGTGCCAGCGGGGGGAGGGGCTACACCTTC. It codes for CASGGRGYTF.

CDR3 amino acids: CASSYAGTNGYTF. The DNA of the CDR3 is TGTGCCAGCAGTTACGCGGGGACGAATGGCTACACCTTC. This chain joins TRBV6-5 and TRBJ1-2, with TRBD1 as a possible D gene (5 bases). The ends were cut back, 2 bases at V and 6 bases at J, with 10 bases in the middle. CDR1 and CDR2 (germline): MNHEY, SVGAGI. The CDR3 runs to 13 residues.

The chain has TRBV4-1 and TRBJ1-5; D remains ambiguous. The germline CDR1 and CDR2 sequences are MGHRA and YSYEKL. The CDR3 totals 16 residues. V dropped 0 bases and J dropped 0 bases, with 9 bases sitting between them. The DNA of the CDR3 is TGCGCCAGCAGCCAAGATCTAACTAATAGCAATCAGCCCCAGCATTTT. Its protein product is CASSQDLTNSNQPQHF.

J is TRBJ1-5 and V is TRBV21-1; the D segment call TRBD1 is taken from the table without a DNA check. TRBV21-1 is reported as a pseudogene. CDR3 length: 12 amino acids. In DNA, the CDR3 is TGTGCCAGCAGCAAAGCCAGGGGGCCCCAGCATTTT. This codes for CASSKARGPQHF.

The CDR3 sequence: CAWSAKGSSQPQHF. As DNA, the CDR3 is TGTGCCTGGAGTGCAAAGGGGTCAAGTCAGCCCCAGCATTTT. The chain has TRBV30 and TRBJ1-5, with D possibly matching TRBD1 (5 bases). V lost 1 base to trimming and J lost 6 bases, with 13 bases between them. CDR3 length: 14 residues. Germline CDR1 reads GTSNPN; CDR2 reads SVGIG (reference sequence).

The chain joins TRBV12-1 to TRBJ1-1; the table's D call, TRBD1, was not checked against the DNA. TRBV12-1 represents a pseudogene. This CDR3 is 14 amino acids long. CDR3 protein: CASSCRQMNTEAFF. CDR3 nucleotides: TGTGCCAGCAGCTGCAGACAGATGAACACTGAAGCTTTCTTT.

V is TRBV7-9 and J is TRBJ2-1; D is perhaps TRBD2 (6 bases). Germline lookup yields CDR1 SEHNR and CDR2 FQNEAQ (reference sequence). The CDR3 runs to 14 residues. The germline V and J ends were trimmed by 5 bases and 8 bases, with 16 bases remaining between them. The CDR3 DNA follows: TGTGCCAGCAGCCAATCAAGGACTATCGATGAGCAGTTCTTC. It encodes CASSQSRTIDEQFF.

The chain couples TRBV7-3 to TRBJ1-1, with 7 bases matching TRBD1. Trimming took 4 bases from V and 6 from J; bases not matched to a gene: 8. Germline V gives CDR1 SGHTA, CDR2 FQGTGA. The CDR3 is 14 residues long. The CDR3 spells CASSSTGSIPEAFF. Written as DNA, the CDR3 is TGTGCCAGCAGCTCGACAGGGTCGATCCCTGAAGCTTTCTTT.

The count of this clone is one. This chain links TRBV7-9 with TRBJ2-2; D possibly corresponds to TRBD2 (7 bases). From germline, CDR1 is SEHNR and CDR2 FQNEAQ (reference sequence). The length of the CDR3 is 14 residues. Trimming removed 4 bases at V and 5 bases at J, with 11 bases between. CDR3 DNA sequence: TGTGCCAGCAGCTCGGGGGGCGGTACCGGGGAGCTGTTTTTT. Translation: CASSSGGGTGELFF.

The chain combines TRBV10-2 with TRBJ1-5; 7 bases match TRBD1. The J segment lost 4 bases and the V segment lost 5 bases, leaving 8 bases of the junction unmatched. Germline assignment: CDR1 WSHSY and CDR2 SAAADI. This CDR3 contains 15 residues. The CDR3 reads CASSFTGVPNQPQHF. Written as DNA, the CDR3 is TGCGCCAGCAGTTTTACAGGGGTTCCTAATCAGCCCCAGCATTTT.

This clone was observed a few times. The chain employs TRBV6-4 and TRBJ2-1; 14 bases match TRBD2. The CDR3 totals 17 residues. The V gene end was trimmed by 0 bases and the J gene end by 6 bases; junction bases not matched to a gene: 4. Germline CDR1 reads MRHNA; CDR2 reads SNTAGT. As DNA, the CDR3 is TGTGCCAGCAGTGACTCAGGGACTAGCGGGGGACCCAATGAGCAGTTCTTC. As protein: CASSDSGTSGGPNEQFF.

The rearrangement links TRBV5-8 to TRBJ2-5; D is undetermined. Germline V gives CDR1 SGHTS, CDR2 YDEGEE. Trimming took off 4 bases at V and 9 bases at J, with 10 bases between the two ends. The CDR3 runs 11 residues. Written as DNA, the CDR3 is TGTGCCAGCAGCGACCTCGAGGCCCAGTACTTC. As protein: CASSDLEAQYF.

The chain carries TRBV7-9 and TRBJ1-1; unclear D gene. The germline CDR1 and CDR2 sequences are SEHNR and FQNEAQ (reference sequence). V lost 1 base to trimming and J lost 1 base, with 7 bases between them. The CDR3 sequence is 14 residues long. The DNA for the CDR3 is TGTGCCAGCAGCTTAGGCGAGGGGAACACTGAAGCTTTCTTT. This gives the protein CASSLGEGNTEAFF. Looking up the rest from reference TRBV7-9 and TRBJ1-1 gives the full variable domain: DTGVSQNPRHKITKRGQNVTFRCDPISEHNRLYWYRQTLGQGPEFLTYFQNEAQLEKSRLLSDRFSAERPKGSFSTLEIQRTEQGDSAMYLCASSLGEGNTEAFFGQGTRLTVV.

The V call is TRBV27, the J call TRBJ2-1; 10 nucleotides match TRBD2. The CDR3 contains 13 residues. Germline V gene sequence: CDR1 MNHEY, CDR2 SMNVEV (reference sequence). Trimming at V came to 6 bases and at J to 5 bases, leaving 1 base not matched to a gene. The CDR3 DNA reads TGTGCCAGCAGCCTAGCGGGGGACAATGAGCAGTTCTTC. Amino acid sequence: CASSLAGDNEQFF.

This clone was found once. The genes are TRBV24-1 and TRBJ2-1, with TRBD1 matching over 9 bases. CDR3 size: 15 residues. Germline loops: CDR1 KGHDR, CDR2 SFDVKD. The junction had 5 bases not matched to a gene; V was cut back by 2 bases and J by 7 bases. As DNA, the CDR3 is TGTGCCACCAGTGATTCCCGGGACAGGGTAAATGAGCAGTTCTTC. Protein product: CATSDSRDRVNEQFF.

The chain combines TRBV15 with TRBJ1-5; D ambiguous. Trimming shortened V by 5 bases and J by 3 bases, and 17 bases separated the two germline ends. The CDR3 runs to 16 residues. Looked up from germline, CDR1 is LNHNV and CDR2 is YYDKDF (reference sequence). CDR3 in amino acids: CATSLRGRAFNQPQHF. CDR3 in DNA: TGTGCCACCAGCCTCCGAGGGAGGGCATTCAATCAGCCCCAGCATTTT.

The CDR3 DNA follows: TGCGCCAGCAGCTTGGAGCCAGGGCTTGCTGGAAACACCATATATTTT. Its translation is CASSLEPGLAGNTIYF. The chain employs TRBV5-1 and TRBJ1-3; D perhaps matches TRBD1 (5 bases). CDR1 SGHRS and CDR2 YFSETQ come from the germline V gene. The CDR3 is 16 amino acids. V lost 0 bases and J lost 2, with 12 bases in between.

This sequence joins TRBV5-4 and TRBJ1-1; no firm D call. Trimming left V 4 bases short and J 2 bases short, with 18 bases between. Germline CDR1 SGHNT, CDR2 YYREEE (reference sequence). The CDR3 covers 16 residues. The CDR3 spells CASSPGVGRLNTEAFF. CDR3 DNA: TGTGCCAGCAGCCCGGGAGTAGGGCGGCTAAACACTGAAGCTTTCTTT.

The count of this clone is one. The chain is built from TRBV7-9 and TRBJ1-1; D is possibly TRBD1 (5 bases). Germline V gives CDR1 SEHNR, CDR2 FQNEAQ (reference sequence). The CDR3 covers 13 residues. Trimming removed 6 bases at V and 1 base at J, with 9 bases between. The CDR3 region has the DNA TGTGCCAGCAGTTCTCAGGGGAACACTGAAGCTTTCTTT. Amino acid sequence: CASSSQGNTEAFF.

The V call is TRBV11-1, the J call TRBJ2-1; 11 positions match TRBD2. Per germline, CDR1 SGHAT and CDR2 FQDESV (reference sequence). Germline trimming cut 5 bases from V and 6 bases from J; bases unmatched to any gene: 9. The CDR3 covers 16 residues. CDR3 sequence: CASSPPGLAGSNEQFF. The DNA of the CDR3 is TGTGCCAGCAGCCCCCCCGGACTAGCGGGTTCCAATGAGCAGTTCTTC.

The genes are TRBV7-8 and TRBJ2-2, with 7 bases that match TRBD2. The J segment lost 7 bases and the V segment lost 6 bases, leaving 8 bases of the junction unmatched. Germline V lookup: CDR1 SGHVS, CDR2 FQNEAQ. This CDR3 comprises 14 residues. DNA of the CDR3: TGTGCCAGCAGTCGGAGCGGGACGGTCGGGGAGCTGTTTTTT. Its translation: CASSRSGTVGELFF.

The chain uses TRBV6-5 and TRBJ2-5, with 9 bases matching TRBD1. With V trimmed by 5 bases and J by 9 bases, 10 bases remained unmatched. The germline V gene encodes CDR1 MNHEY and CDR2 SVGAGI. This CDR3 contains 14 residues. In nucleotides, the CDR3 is TGTGCCAGCAGTCCGGCCGGGACAGGGATGGCCCAGTACTTC. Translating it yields CASSPAGTGMAQYF.

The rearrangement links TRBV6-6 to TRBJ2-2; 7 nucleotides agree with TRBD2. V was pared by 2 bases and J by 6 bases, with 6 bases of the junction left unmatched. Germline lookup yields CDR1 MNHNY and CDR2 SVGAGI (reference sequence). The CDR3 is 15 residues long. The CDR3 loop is CASSYTRGGSGELFF. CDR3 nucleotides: TGTGCCAGCAGTTACACGAGGGGAGGGTCCGGGGAGCTGTTTTTT.

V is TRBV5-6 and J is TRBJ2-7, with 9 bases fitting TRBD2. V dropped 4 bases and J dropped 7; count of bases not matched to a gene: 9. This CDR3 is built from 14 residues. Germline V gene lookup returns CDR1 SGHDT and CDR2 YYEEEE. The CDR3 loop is CASSLSGRIEEQYV. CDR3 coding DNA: TGTGCCAGCAGCCTCAGCGGGAGGATTGAAGAGCAGTACGTC.